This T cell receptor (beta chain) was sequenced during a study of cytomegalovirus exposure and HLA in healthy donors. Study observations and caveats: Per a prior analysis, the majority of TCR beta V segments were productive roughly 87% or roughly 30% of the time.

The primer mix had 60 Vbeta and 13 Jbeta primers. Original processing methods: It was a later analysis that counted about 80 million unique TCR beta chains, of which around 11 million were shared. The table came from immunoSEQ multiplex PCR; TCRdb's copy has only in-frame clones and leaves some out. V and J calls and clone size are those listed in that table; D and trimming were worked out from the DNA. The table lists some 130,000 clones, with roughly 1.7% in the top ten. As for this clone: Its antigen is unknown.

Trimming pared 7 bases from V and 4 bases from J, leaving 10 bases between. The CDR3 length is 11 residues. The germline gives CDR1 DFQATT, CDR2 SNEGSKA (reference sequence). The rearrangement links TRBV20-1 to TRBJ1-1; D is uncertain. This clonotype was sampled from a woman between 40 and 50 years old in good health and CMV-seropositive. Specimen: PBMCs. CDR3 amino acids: CSVYPGTEAFF. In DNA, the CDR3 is TGCAGTGTTTATCCGGGCACTGAAGCTTTCTTT.